This T cell receptor (beta chain) came from a study of CD8+CD57+ T cells in acquired aplastic anemia. Study-level background: CD4+ and CD8+ cells, once sorted, gave DNA averaging 3.2 ug. Findings and limits, study-wide: The same twenty-nine CD8+ CDR3 sequences occurred in patients and in controls.

Individuals selected for sequencing had exhibited CD8+CD57+ cell expansion on flow cytometry. Severe acquired aplastic anemia affected all patients. The blood sampling took place in patients who had so far received no therapy. As for this clonotype: No antigen is known for it. The missing conserved phenylalanine or tryptophan at the end of this CDR3 makes a read error likely. It is unclear where the CDR3 begins or ends on the DNA, so no DNA is shown, and the CDR3 is as TCRdb lists it.

The CDR3 spans 9 residues, counting both ends. Germline CDR1 is LGHNT and CDR2 is FRNRAP. TCR beta VDJ and CDR3 profiling used genomic DNA as template. TCRdb analysed the reads with MiXCR anew, one entry per CDR3 protein. The sample consists of about 180,000 distinct CDR3 sequences, nearly 65% of them appearing once. Sequencing input: sorted CD4+, CD8+, or CD8+CD57+ T cells (not recorded which) from PBMCs. This sequence originates from a human donor with aplastic anemia. The V gene is TRBV12-5, the J gene TRBJ2-1. The chain's CDR3 is CASGLVRST.